This T cell receptor beta chain was identified during a study of OX40 agonist ivuxolimab in advanced cancers. General study findings and limits: Expanded peripheral T cells had an undetermined antigen specificity.

TCRdb's table, derived via immunoSEQ multiplex PCR, lists solely in-frame clones and lacks some. The repertoire holds some 20,000 clones, with roughly four fifths as singletons. V trimming: 2 bases; J trimming: 4 bases; junction bases outside the gene matches: 7. The germline gives CDR1 WNHNN, CDR2 SYGVQD (reference sequence). The CDR3 is 17 residues long. Autoimmune disease history or systemic immunosuppression disqualified patients. To note about this clone: The antigen remains unidentified.

The sample here was CD4+ or CD8+ T cells sorted from blood, taken in a trial of the OX40 agonist ivuxolimab. This TCR was sampled from an adult with an advanced solid tumor such as melanoma, head and neck, liver or kidney cancer. The chain carries TRBV10-1 and TRBJ2-1; 11 nucleotides agree with TRBD2. CDR3 sequence reads: CASSEASGGFSYNEQFF. The CDR3 nucleotides read TGCGCCAGCAGTGAGGCTAGCGGGGGGTTCTCTTACAATGAGCAGTTCTTC.